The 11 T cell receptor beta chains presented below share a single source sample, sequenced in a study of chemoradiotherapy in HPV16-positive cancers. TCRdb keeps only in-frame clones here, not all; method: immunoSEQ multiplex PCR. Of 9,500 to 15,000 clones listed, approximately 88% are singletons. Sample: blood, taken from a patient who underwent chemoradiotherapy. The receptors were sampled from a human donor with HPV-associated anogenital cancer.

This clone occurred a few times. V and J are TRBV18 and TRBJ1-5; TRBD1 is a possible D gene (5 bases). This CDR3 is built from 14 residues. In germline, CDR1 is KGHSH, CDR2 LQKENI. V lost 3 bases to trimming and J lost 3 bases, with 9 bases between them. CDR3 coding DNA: TGTGCCAGCTCACCCGACAGACACAATCAGCCCCAGCATTTT. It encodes CASSPDRHNQPQHF.

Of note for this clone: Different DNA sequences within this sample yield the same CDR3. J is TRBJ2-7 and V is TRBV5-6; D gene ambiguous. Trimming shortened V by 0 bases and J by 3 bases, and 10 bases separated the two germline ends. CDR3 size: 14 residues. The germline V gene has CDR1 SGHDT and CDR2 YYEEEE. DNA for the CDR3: TGTGCCAGCAGCTTGGAGGTGGGTCTCTACGAGCAGTACTTC. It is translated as CASSLEVGLYEQYF.

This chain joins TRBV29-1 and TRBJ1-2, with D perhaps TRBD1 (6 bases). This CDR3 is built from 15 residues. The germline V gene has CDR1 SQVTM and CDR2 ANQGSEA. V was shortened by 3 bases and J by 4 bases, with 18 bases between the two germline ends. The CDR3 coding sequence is TGCAGCGTTGATTCGGGGGCTCAGGGGTTCTATGGCTACACCTTC. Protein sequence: CSVDSGAQGFYGYTF.

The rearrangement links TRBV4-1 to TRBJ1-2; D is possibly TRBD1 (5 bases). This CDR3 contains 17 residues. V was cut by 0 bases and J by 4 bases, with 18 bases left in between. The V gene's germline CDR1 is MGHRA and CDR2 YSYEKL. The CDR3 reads CASSQETRMGRAYGYTF. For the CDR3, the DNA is TGCGCCAGCAGCCAAGAGACGCGCATGGGACGGGCCTATGGCTACACCTTC.

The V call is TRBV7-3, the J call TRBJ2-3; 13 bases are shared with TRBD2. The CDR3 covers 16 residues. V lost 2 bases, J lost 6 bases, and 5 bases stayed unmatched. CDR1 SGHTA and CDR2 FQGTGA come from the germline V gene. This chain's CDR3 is CASSLGTSGALDTQYF. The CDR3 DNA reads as TGTGCCAGCAGCTTAGGGACTAGCGGGGCCCTGGATACGCAGTATTTT.

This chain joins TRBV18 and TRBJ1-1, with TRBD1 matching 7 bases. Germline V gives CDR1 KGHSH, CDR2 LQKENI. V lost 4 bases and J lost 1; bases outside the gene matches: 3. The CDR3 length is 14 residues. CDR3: CASSQGTANTEAFF. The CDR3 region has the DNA TGTGCCAGCTCACAGGGGACAGCGAACACTGAAGCTTTCTTT.

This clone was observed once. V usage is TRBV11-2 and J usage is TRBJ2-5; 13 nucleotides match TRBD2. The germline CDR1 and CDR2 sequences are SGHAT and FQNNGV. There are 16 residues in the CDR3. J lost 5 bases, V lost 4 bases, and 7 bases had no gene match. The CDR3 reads CASSSFGTSGVETQYF. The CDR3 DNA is TGTGCCAGCAGCTCCTTCGGGACTAGCGGGGTGGAGACCCAGTACTTC. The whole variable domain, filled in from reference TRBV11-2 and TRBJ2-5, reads EAGVAQSPRYKIIEKRQSVAFWCNPISGHATLYWYQQILGQGPKLLIQFQNNGVVDDSQLPKDRFSAERLKGVDSTLKIQPAKLEDSAVYLCASSSFGTSGVETQYFGPGTRLLVL.

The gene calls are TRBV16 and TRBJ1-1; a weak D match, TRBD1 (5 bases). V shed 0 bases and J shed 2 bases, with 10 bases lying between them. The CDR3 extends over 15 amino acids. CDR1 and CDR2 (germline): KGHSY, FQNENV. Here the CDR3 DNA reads TGTGCCAGCAGCCAATCAGGACACATTAACACTGAAGCTTTCTTT. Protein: CASSQSGHINTEAFF.

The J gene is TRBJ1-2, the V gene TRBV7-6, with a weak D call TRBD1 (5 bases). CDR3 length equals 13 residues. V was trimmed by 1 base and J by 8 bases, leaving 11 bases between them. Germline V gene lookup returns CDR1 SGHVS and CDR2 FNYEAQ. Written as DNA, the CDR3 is TGTGCCAGCAGCTTAGGGTGGGGCTGGGGCTACACCTTC. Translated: CASSLGWGWGYTF.

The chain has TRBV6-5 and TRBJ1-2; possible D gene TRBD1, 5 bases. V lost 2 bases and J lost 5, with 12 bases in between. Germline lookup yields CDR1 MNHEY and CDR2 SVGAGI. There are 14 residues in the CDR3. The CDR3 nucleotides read TGTGCCAGCAGTTACCATGGGGGGGAGTATGGCTACACCTTC. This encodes CASSYHGGEYGYTF.

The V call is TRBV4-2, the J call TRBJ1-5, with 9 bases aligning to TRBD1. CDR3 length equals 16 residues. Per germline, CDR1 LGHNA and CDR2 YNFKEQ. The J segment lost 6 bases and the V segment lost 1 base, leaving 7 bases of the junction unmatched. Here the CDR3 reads CASSQAVDRGSQPQHF. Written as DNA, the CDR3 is TGTGCCAGCAGCCAAGCCGTAGACAGGGGGAGTCAGCCCCAGCATTTT.